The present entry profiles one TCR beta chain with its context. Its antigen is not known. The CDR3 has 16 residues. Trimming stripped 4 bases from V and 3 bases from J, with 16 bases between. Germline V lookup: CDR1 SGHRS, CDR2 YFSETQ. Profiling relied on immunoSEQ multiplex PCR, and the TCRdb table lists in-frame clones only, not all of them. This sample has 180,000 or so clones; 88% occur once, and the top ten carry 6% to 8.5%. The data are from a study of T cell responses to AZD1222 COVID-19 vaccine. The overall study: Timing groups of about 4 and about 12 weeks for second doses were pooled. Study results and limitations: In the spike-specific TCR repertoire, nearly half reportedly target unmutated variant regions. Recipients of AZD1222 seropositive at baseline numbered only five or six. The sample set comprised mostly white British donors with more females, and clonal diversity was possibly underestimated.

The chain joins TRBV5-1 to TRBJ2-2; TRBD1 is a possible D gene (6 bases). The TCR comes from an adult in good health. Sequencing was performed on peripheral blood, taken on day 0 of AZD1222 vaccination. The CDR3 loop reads CASSAWTAYDTGELFF. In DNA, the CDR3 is TGCGCCAGCAGCGCTTGGACAGCATACGACACCGGGGAGCTGTTTTTT. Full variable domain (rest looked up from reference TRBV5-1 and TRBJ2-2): KAGVTQTPRYLIKTRGQQVTLSCSPISGHRSVSWYQQTPGQGLQFLFEYFSETQRNKGNFPGRFSGRQFSNSRSEMNVSTLELGDSALYLCASSAWTAYDTGELFFGEGSRLTVL.